This is a list of T cell receptor beta chains from one sample in a study of blood T cell repertoires in COVID-19. Method: immunoSEQ multiplex PCR; TCRdb's copy keeps in-frame clones and lacks some. The sample consists of about 270,000 clones, about 89% of them appearing once. Sequencing was done on a sample of peripheral blood. The receptors come from a middle-aged man with active or convalescent COVID-19. CDR3s include the opening cysteine and the closing phenylalanine or tryptophan. The D gene is left open where the match is weak. Some rows have no size entry. The others give once, few or many, or a class for an expanded clone.

V: TRBV28
D: .
size: .
J: TRBJ2-3
DNA: TGTGCCAGCAGTGGAGAGGGCACAGATACGCAGTATTTT
CDR3: CASSGEGTDTQYF

V: TRBV27
D: TRBD1
size: .
J: TRBJ2-1
DNA: TGTGCCAGCAGCCGGAAGGGGACAGGGGGAAACAATGAGCAGTTCTTC
CDR3: CASSRKGTGGNNEQFF

V: TRBV13
D: TRBD2
size: .
J: TRBJ2-3
DNA: TGTGCCAGCAGCCCGGCCGGACTAGCGGGGGACGGGGATACGCAGTATTTT
CDR3: CASSPAGLAGDGDTQYF

V: TRBV19
D: .
size: .
J: TRBJ2-3
DNA: TGTGCCAGTAGGCTGGCAGGCACAGATACGCAGTATTTT
CDR3: CASRLAGTDTQYF

V: TRBV5-4
D: TRBD2
size: few
J: TRBJ2-1
DNA: TGTGCCAGCAGCTGGGGGGGACTAGCGGGAGCACATGAGCAGTTCTTC
CDR3: CASSWGGLAGAHEQFF

V: TRBV7-3
D: TRBD2
size: few
J: TRBJ2-1
DNA: TGTGCCAGCAGCTTAATGGCGGGAGAGGGTGAGCAGTTCTTC
CDR3: CASSLMAGEGEQFF

V: TRBV11-3
D: TRBD1
size: .
J: TRBJ1-3
DNA: TGTGCCAGCAGCGCTCAACAAGGGACAGGGGGCGCGGTTGGAAACACCATATATTTT
CDR3: CASSAQQGTGGAVGNTIYF

V: TRBV19
D: TRBD2
size: .
J: TRBJ2-5
DNA: TGTGCCAGTAGTATGCAGCGGGGACTCATGGGAGCCCAGTACTTC
CDR3: CASSMQRGLMGAQYF

V: TRBV10-3
D: .
size: .
J: TRBJ1-1
DNA: TGTGCCATCACCCTCGGGGGGGTGAACACTGAAGCTTTCTTT
CDR3: CAITLGGVNTEAFF

V: TRBV12-5
D: TRBD2
size: .
J: TRBJ2-2
DNA: TGTGCTAGTGGCTTGACTAGCGGGAGCCCCGGGGAGCTGTTTTTT
CDR3: CASGLTSGSPGELFF

V: TRBV19
D: .
size: .
J: TRBJ2-1
DNA: TGTGCCAGTTCAGGGTCAGCTTACAATGAGCAGTTCTTC
CDR3: CASSGSAYNEQFF

V: TRBV5-4
D: TRBD1
size: .
J: TRBJ2-2
DNA: TGTGCCAGCAGCTTGGGAGACAGGGATACCGGGGAGCTGTTTTTT
CDR3: CASSLGDRDTGELFF

V: TRBV10-3
D: TRBD1
size: .
J: TRBJ2-7
DNA: TGTGCCATCAGCCCGGGACAGGGCCAAAGGGTGCAGTACTTC
CDR3: CAISPGQGQRVQYF

V: TRBV19
D: TRBD1
size: .
J: TRBJ1-5
DNA: TGTGCCAGTAGTTCCGGGACAGGGTATAGCAATCAGCCCCAGCATTTT
CDR3: CASSSGTGYSNQPQHF

V: TRBV29-1
D: TRBD1
size: .
J: TRBJ2-1
DNA: TGCAGCGAGGGACAGGGGTCCAATGAGCAGTTCTTC
CDR3: CSEGQGSNEQFF

V: TRBV7-8
D: TRBD1
size: .
J: TRBJ2-7
DNA: TGTGCCAGCAGCTTAGGGACAGGGTGGACCTACGAGCAGTACTTC
CDR3: CASSLGTGWTYEQYF

V: TRBV5-1
D: .
size: .
J: TRBJ2-3
DNA: TGCGCCAGCAGCTCGTCCGTCAGGGGTGGCACAGATACGCAGTATTTT
CDR3: CASSSSVRGGTDTQYF

V: TRBV25-1
D: .
size: .
J: TRBJ1-2
DNA: TGTGCCAGCAGTGAAGAACCAGGAAACTATGGCTACACCTTC
CDR3: CASSEEPGNYGYTF

V: TRBV7-3
D: .
size: .
J: TRBJ2-2
DNA: TGTGCCAGCAGCCCTCTCCTGGACAAACCGAACACCGGGGAGCTGTTTTTT
CDR3: CASSPLLDKPNTGELFF

V: TRBV21-1
D: .
size: .
J: TRBJ1-2
DNA: TGTGCCAGCATCCTGGGGCGGTCCACAGCTAACTATGGCTACACCTTC
CDR3: CASILGRSTANYGYTF

V: TRBV5-1
D: .
size: .
J: TRBJ2-5
DNA: TGCGCCAGCAGCTTGGGGGGACTTGAGGAGACCCAGTACTTC
CDR3: CASSLGGLEETQYF

V: TRBV5-5
D: TRBD2
size: .
J: TRBJ2-3
DNA: TGTGCCAGCAGCTGGGGACTAGCGGGAGGGGATACGCAGTATTTT
CDR3: CASSWGLAGGDTQYF

V: TRBV6-5
D: .
size: once
J: TRBJ2-7
DNA: TGTGCCAGCAGGTGGGGCCCGCAATCCTACGAGCAGTACTTC
CDR3: CASRWGPQSYEQYF

V: TRBV10-3
D: TRBD1
size: .
J: TRBJ1-2
DNA: TGTGCCATCAGTGAGCCAAGGACAGGGGGCGCAGCTATTGGCTACACCTTC
CDR3: CAISEPRTGGAAIGYTF

V: TRBV7-3
D: TRBD2
size: .
J: TRBJ2-2
DNA: TGTGCCAGCAGCTTAGGTAGCGGGAGTTTTACCGGGGAGCTGTTTTTT
CDR3: CASSLGSGSFTGELFF

V: TRBV4-1
D: .
size: once
J: TRBJ2-3
DNA: TGCGCCAGCAGCCAAGCTTTGTTAGCGGAGTTAAGCACAGATACGCAGTATTTT
CDR3: CASSQALLAELSTDTQYF

V: TRBV27
D: .
size: .
J: TRBJ1-2
DNA: TGTGCCAGCGGTAGGGCCGGGGGCTATGGCTACACCTTC
CDR3: CASGRAGGYGYTF

V: TRBV30
D: TRBD2
size: .
J: TRBJ2-3
DNA: TGTGCCTGGACTAGAGGGACTAGCGGGGGGAGGAATACGCAGTATTTT
CDR3: CAWTRGTSGGRNTQYF

V: TRBV28
D: TRBD1
size: few
J: TRBJ1-1
DNA: TGTGCCATCCGCACGACAGGGGGCATGTACACTGAAGCTTTCTTT
CDR3: CAIRTTGGMYTEAFF

V: TRBV19
D: .
size: .
J: TRBJ2-7
DNA: TGTGCCAGCGAGTCGGGGTACGAGCAGTACTTC
CDR3: CASESGYEQYF

V: TRBV2
D: TRBD2
size: .
J: TRBJ2-5
DNA: TGTGCCAGCAGTGCTTGGGCTAGCGGGGGATATTCCCAAGAGACCCAGTACTTC
CDR3: CASSAWASGGYSQETQYF

V: TRBV3-1/TRBV3-2
D: .
size: .
J: TRBJ2-1
DNA: TGTGCCAGCAGCCCACAGGGTTACAATGAGCAGTTCTTC
CDR3: CASSPQGYNEQFF

V: TRBV5-1
D: .
size: .
J: TRBJ1-2
DNA: TGCGCCAGCAGCTTGTCGGCAGGTTTGGGACTTGGTGGCTACACCTTC
CDR3: CASSLSAGLGLGGYTF

V: TRBV11-2
D: TRBD1
size: .
J: TRBJ2-5
DNA: TGTGCCAGCAGCTTCCGGACAGGAGCTCAGCGAGAGACCCAGTACTTC
CDR3: CASSFRTGAQRETQYF

V: TRBV27
D: .
size: .
J: TRBJ2-2
DNA: TGTGCCAGCAGTAACTACCTTCGGGTTAACACCGGGGAGCTGTTTTTT
CDR3: CASSNYLRVNTGELFF

V: TRBV27
D: .
size: .
J: TRBJ2-7
DNA: TGTGCCAGCAGTCCAACGGGAGACCACTACGAGCAGTACTTC
CDR3: CASSPTGDHYEQYF

V: TRBV5-1
D: .
size: .
J: TRBJ2-3
DNA: TGCGCCAGCAGCTTGGGGACAAGCACAGATACGCAGTATTTT
CDR3: CASSLGTSTDTQYF

V: TRBV29-1
D: .
size: .
J: TRBJ2-5
DNA: TGCAGCGTTGAAAGAGGGTGGGCCCCTCGCCAAGAGACCCAGTACTTC
CDR3: CSVERGWAPRQETQYF

V: TRBV7-3
D: TRBD2
size: .
J: TRBJ2-1
DNA: TGTGCCAGCAGCCCCCTAGCGGGACCCGGGGGTGAGCAGTTCTTC
CDR3: CASSPLAGPGGEQFF

V: TRBV13
D: TRBD1
size: .
J: TRBJ1-2
DNA: TGTGCCAGCAGCTTAAGTATGGACAGGGCCTATGGCTACACCTTC
CDR3: CASSLSMDRAYGYTF

V: TRBV24-1
D: .
size: once
J: TRBJ1-2
DNA: TGTGCCACCAGTGAGCCCCAGGGCCGGGGCTACACCTTC
CDR3: CATSEPQGRGYTF

V: TRBV29-1
D: TRBD1
size: .
J: TRBJ1-5
DNA: TGCAGCGTTGGACAGGGTGAGCAGCCCCAGCATTTT
CDR3: CSVGQGEQPQHF

V: TRBV18
D: TRBD1
size: few
J: TRBJ1-4
DNA: TGTGCCAGCTCACCCCTAAAAGTCCGGGACAGGGATGAAAAACTGTTTTTT
CDR3: CASSPLKVRDRDEKLFF

V: TRBV6-5
D: .
size: .
J: TRBJ1-2
DNA: TGTGCCAGCAGTTACGGTTGGGCCCGGGATGGCTATGGCTACACCTTC
CDR3: CASSYGWARDGYGYTF

V: TRBV19
D: TRBD1
size: .
J: TRBJ2-1
DNA: TGTGCCAGTAGTAGACAGGGCGGGGAGCAGTTCTTC
CDR3: CASSRQGGEQFF

V: TRBV5-4
D: TRBD1
size: .
J: TRBJ2-7
DNA: TGTGCCAGCAGAGATGGACAGGGGCACGAGCAGTACTTC
CDR3: CASRDGQGHEQYF

V: TRBV11-2
D: .
size: .
J: TRBJ1-3
DNA: TGTGCCAGCAGCTCACCCTCCTACGTACCAAACACCATATATTTT
CDR3: CASSSPSYVPNTIYF

V: TRBV30
D: .
size: .
J: TRBJ1-1
DNA: TGTGCCTGGAGTGTAGTTAGGGGGAGAGCTTTCTTT
CDR3: CAWSVVRGRAFF

V: TRBV18
D: .
size: .
J: TRBJ1-2
DNA: TGTGCCAGCTCACCGTCGGTGTCGGGAGCTAACTATGGCTACACCTTC
CDR3: CASSPSVSGANYGYTF

V: TRBV24-1
D: .
size: .
J: TRBJ1-5
DNA: TGTGCCACCAGTGACAACAGGGTTAGGCAGCCCCAGCATTTT
CDR3: CATSDNRVRQPQHF

V: TRBV2
D: .
size: .
J: TRBJ2-7
DNA: TGTGCCAGCAGTGAACTCCCAGTCTACGAGCAGTACTTC
CDR3: CASSELPVYEQYF

V: TRBV6-5
D: .
size: .
J: TRBJ1-6
DNA: TGTGCCAGCCGCGCGAGGGGACATTTTAATTCACCCCTCCACTTT
CDR3: CASRARGHFNSPLHF

V: TRBV24-1
D: .
size: .
J: TRBJ2-3
DNA: TGTGCCACCAGTGAGAGGACAGATACGCAGTATTTT
CDR3: CATSERTDTQYF

V: TRBV7-9
D: .
size: once
J: TRBJ2-2
DNA: TGTGCCAGCAGCTTAGCCCCAGGGATCACCGGGGAGCTGTTTTTT
CDR3: CASSLAPGITGELFF